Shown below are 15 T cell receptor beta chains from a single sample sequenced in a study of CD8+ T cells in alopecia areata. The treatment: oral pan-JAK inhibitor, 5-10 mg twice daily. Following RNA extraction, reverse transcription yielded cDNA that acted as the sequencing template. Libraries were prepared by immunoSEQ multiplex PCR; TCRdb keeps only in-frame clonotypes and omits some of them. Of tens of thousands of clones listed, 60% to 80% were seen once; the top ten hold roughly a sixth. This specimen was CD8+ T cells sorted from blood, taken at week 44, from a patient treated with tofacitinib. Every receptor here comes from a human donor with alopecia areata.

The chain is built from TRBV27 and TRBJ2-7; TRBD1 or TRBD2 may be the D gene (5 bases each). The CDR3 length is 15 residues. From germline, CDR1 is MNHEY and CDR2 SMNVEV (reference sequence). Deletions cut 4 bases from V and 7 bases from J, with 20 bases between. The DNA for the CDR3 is TGTGCCAGCAGTTCCGAGGGGAAAGGTCTGAGGGAGCAGTACTTC. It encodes CASSSEGKGLREQYF.

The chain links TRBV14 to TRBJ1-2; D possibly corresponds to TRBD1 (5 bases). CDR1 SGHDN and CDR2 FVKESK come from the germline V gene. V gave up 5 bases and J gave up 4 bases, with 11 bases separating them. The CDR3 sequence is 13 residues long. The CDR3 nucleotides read TGTGCCAGCAGCGAAGGGGCTGGCTATGGCTACACCTTC. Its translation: CASSEGAGYGYTF.

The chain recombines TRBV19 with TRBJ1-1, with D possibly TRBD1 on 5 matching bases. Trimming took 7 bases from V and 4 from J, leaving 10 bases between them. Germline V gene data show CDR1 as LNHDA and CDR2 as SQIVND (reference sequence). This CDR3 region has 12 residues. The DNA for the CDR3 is TGTGCCAGTAAAGGGGAGGGCACTGAAGCTTTCTTT. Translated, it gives CASKGEGTEAFF.

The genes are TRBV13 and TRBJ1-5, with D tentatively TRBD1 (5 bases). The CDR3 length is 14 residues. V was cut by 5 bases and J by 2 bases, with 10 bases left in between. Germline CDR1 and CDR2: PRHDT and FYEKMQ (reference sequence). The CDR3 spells CASSPGGGNQPQHF. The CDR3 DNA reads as TGTGCCAGCAGCCCTGGGGGGGGCAATCAGCCCCAGCATTTT.

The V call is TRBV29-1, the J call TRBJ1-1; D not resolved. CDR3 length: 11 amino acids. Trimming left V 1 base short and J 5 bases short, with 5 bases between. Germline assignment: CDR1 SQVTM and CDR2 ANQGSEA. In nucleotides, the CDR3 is TGCAGCGTTGAAGGGGTTACTGAAGCTTTCTTT. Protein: CSVEGVTEAFF.

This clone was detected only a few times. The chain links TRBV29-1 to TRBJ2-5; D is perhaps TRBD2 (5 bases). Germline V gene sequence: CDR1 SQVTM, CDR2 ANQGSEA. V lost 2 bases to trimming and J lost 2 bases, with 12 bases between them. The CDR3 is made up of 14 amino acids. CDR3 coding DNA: TGCAGCGTTGAAATAGCCGGGAAACAAGAGACCCAGTACTTC. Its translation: CSVEIAGKQETQYF.

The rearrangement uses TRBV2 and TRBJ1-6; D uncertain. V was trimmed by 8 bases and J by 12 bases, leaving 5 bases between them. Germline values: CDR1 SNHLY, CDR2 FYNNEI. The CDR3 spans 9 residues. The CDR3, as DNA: TGTGCCAGCGGGAGACCCCTCCACTTT. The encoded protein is CASGRPLHF.

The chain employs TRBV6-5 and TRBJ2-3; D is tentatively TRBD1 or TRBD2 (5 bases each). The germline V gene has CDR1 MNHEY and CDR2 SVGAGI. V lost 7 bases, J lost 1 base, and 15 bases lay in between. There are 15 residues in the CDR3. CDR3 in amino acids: CASTTGRLRTDTQYF. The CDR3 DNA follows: TGTGCCAGCACCACGGGGCGGTTACGCACAGATACGCAGTATTTT.

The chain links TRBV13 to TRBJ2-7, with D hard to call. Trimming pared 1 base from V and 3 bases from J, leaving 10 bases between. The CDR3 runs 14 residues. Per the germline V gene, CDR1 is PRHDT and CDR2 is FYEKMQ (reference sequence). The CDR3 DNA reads TGTGCCAGCAGCTTAGAGGACGGCGGCTACGAGCAGTACTTC. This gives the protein CASSLEDGGYEQYF.

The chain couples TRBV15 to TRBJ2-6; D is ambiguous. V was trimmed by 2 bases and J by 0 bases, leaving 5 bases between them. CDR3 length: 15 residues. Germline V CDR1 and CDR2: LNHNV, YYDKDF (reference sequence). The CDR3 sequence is CATSRFRSGANVLTF. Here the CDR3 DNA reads TGTGCCACCAGCAGATTTCGCTCTGGGGCCAACGTCCTGACTTTC.

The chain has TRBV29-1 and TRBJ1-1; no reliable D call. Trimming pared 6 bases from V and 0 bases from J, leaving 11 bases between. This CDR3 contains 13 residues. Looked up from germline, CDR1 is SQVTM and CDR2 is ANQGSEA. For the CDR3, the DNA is TGCAGCGTATCGGAGACCATGAACACTGAAGCTTTCTTT. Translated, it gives CSVSETMNTEAFF.

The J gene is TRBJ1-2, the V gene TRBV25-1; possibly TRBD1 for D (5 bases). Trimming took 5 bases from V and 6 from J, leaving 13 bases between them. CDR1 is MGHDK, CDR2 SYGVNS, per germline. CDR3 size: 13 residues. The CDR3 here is CASSLGTQDGYTF. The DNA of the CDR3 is TGTGCCAGCAGTCTTGGGACCCAGGATGGCTACACCTTC.

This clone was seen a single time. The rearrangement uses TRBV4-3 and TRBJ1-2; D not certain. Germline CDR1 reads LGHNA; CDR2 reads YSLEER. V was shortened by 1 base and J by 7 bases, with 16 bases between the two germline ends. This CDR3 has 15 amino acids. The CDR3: CASSQGEGSGSGYTF. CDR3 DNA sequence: TGCGCCAGCAGCCAAGGAGAGGGTTCGGGGAGTGGCTACACCTTC.

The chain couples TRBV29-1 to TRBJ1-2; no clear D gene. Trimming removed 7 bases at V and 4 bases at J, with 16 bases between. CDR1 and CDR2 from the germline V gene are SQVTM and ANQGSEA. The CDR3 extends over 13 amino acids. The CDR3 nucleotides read TGCAGCGCGCCTACTGAGACCTCCTATGGCTACACCTTC. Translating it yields CSAPTETSYGYTF.

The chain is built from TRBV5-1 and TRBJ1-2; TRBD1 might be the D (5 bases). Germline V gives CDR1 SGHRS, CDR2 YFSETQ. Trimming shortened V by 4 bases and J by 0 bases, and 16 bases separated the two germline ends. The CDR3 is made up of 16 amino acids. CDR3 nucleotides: TGCGCCAGCAGCCCACAATTCGGGGGAGCTAACTATGGCTACACCTTC. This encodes CASSPQFGGANYGYTF.